The present entry profiles one T cell receptor (beta chain) with its context. This sample is part of a study of Tregs in tolerant kidney transplant recipients. This CDR3 spans 16 amino acids. Trimming removed 1 base from V and 4 bases from J, with 14 bases in between. In germline, CDR1 is SGHAT, CDR2 FQNNGV. Thawed PBMCs were FACS-sorted into unstimulated CD4+CD25+CD127- regulatory T cells, CD4+CD25- non-regulatory cells, CD4 and CD8 cells. An overnight rest at 37°C with 200 IU/ml IL-2 preceded regulatory T cell sorting from thawed PBMCs. The repertoire was sequenced with immunoSEQ multiplex PCR; TCRdb's copy has only in-frame clones and lacks some. The sample holds over 50,000 clones; roughly 85% are singletons and the top ten take about 2.1%.

J is TRBJ2-1 and V is TRBV11-2, with D maybe TRBD2 (6 bases). The clonotype comes from a human donor who received a combined kidney and bone marrow transplant. This specimen was Tregs from blood, taken before the transplant. The CDR3 DNA reads TGTGCCAGCAGCTTAGCCTGGGGAGGACGGTACAATGAGCAGTTCTTC. This sequence encodes CASSLAWGGRYNEQFF.